This T cell receptor beta chain came from a study of blood T cell repertoires in COVID-19. Study details: Some COVID-19 samples were acute and others convalescent; all came from the United States, Italy and Spain. T cells, B-cell-depleted T cells, or PBMCs supplied cDNA or gDNA.

CDR3 length: 16 amino acids. The germline V gene encodes CDR1 MNHEY and CDR2 SMNVEV (reference sequence). V lost 3 bases and J lost 3, with 17 bases in between. Study processing details: Amplified reference gene primers provided the basis for estimating nucleated cell counts. Data came from immunoSEQ multiplex PCR; TCRdb stores just in-frame clones and leaves some out. The DNA gave D and trimming, while V, J and clone size come from that table. This sample has a few hundred thousand clones, with about 88% found just once. V usage is TRBV27 and J usage is TRBJ1-1, with D perhaps matching TRBD1 (5 bases). This TCR came from a woman aged 55-70 years with COVID-19, enrolled during active disease. The specimen was peripheral blood. The CDR3 DNA reads TGTGCCAGCAGTTTGGAGGGGCCCCTTTTCTACACTGAAGCTTTCTTT. It is translated as CASSLEGPLFYTEAFF.